One and the same sample provided the 14 T cell receptor beta chains below, sequenced in a study of human T cells and chemical hapten exposure. In TCRdb, the RACE reads were re-called with MiXCR into one record per CDR3 protein. The sample records under 110,000 distinct CDR3 sequences, 12% being singletons. The time point is: pre-sensitization, week 0. Treatment described: therapeutic diphenylcyclopropenone sensitization with weekly scalp DPC. This specimen was whole blood, taken in connection with sensitization to the hapten diphenylcyclopropenone (DPC). The receptors stem from a woman aged 45-60 years with alopecia areata. Some clones in this sample may be carry-over from other donors' samples.

This clonotype has only a few counts. This chain links TRBV2 with TRBJ2-1; 10 bases fit TRBD2. The V and J ends lost 11 bases and 6 bases, in that order; junction bases with no gene match: 7. Germline V gives CDR1 SNHLY, CDR2 FYNNEI. CDR3 size: 13 residues. The CDR3 spells CAGSSGGFNEQFF. As DNA, the CDR3 is TGTGCCGGATCTAGCGGGGGATTCAATGAGCAGTTCTTC.

The table lists this clonotype with a few counts. The chain recombines TRBV7-8 with TRBJ1-2; D gene unclear. The germline V gene has CDR1 SGHVS and CDR2 FQNEAQ. This CDR3 contains 14 residues. V lost 3 bases and J 3 bases, leaving 11 bases between the germline ends. The CDR3 loop is CASSFRETDYGYTF. The DNA of the CDR3 is TGTGCCAGCAGCTTCCGGGAGACCGACTATGGCTACACCTTC. The full variable domain, its missing parts supplied by reference TRBV7-8 and TRBJ1-2, is GAGVSQSPRYKVAKRGQDVALRCDPISGHVSLFWYQQALGQGPEFLTYFQNEAQLDKSGLPSDRFFAERPEGSVSTLKIQRTQQEDSAVYLCASSFRETDYGYTFGSGTRLTVV.

This clonotype occurred a few times. The chain uses TRBV6-2 or TRBV6-3 and TRBJ2-7; D is possibly TRBD1 (6 bases). The V end was cut by 6 bases, the J end by 0 bases, with 15 bases between. The CDR3 totals 15 residues. Germline CDR1 is MNHEY and CDR2 is SVGEGT. The CDR3 reads CASRSKQGFSYEQYF. CDR3 coding DNA: TGTGCCAGCAGATCAAAGCAGGGGTTCTCCTACGAGCAGTACTTC.

This clonotype turned up a few times. The V call is TRBV6-2 or TRBV6-3, the J call TRBJ1-1, with D hard to call. The CDR3 consists of 12 residues. V dropped 2 bases and J dropped 9 bases, with 10 bases sitting between them. Per the germline V gene, CDR1 is MNHEY and CDR2 is SVGEGT. The CDR3 spells CASSYPAGQAFF. CDR3 coding DNA: TGTGCCAGCAGTTACCCGGCGGGCCAAGCTTTCTTT.

The chain has TRBV6-5 and TRBJ2-7; 9 bases are shared with TRBD1. The CDR3 totals 17 residues. V was pared by 0 bases and J by 2 bases, with 8 bases of the junction left unmatched. The V gene's germline CDR1 is MNHEY and CDR2 SVGAGI. The CDR3 reads CASSYSVPGQGPYEQYF. CDR3 sequence (DNA): TGTGCCAGCAGTTACTCAGTCCCGGGACAGGGACCCTACGAGCAGTACTTC.

Only a few counts were recorded for this clonotype. This chain connects TRBV21-1 to TRBJ2-7; the table's D call, TRBD2, was not checked against the DNA. TRBV21-1 is labeled a pseudogene. This CDR3 region has 17 residues. CDR3 loop: CASSKALGSGSSYEQYF. CDR3 DNA sequence: TGTGCCAGCAGCAAAGCGCTCGGTAGCGGGAGCTCTTACGAGCAGTACTTC.

The V gene is TRBV11-2, the J gene TRBJ2-2, with D perhaps matching TRBD1 or TRBD2 (5 bases each). From germline, CDR1 is SGHAT and CDR2 FQNNGV. The CDR3 extends over 15 amino acids. V was cut by 4 bases and J by 2 bases, with 11 bases left in between. For the CDR3, the DNA is TGTGCCAGCAGCTACTGGGGACCTAACACCGGGGAGCTGTTTTTT. Protein sequence: CASSYWGPNTGELFF.

This chain joins TRBV20-1 and TRBJ1-2, with D hard to call. The V end lost 0 bases, the J end lost 5 bases, and 10 bases lay between the germline ends. The V gene's germline CDR1 is DFQATT and CDR2 SNEGSKA (reference sequence). This CDR3 is built from 13 residues. In nucleotides, the CDR3 is TGCAGTGCTAGAGATCTGGTCGGGTATGGCTACACCTTC. It is translated as CSARDLVGYGYTF.

The chain carries TRBV28 and TRBJ2-7; D possibly uses TRBD1 or TRBD2 (5 bases each). Germline-derived CDR1 and CDR2 are MDHEN and SYDVKM. The CDR3 has 15 amino acids. V was trimmed by 5 bases and J by 0 bases, leaving 14 bases between them. As DNA, the CDR3 is TGTGCCAGCAGTCCCGGGACGGCAATCTCCTACGAGCAGTACTTC. Its protein product is CASSPGTAISYEQYF.

In this sample, this clonotype turned up a few times. At one end, the junction sequence differs from germline, possibly due to a read error. V is TRBV2 and J is TRBJ2-2, with 7 bases identical to TRBD1. The CDR3 runs to 15 residues. Per the germline V gene, CDR1 is SNHLY and CDR2 is FYNNEI. CDR3: CASSFDRAKTGELFF. In nucleotides, the CDR3 is TGTGCCAGCAGTTTTGACAGGGCGAAGACCGGGGAGCTGTTTTTT.

J is TRBJ1-2 and V is TRBV6-1; no firm D call. V dropped 1 base and J dropped 4 bases, with 10 bases sitting between them. Looked up from germline, CDR1 is MNHNS and CDR2 is SASEGT. The CDR3 is 14 amino acids. The CDR3 DNA follows: TGTGCCAGCAGTGAAGGGAGGGCAGCCTATGGCTACACCTTC. As protein: CASSEGRAAYGYTF.

The V gene is TRBV20-1, the J gene TRBJ2-4, with 8 positions matching TRBD1. Trimming took 1 base from V and 14 from J; bases not matched to a gene: 7. The CDR3 covers 12 residues. Germline V gives CDR1 DFQATT, CDR2 SNEGSKA (reference sequence). The CDR3 here is CSARGDRTQKYF. The CDR3 region has the DNA TGCAGTGCTAGAGGGGACAGGACACAAAAGTACTTC.

Ten or more counts support this clonotype. The V call is TRBV29-1, the J call TRBJ1-1; D is ambiguous. The germline V gene has CDR1 SQVTM and CDR2 ANQGSEA. The CDR3 has 11 amino acids. Deletions cut 7 bases from V and 1 base from J, with 7 bases between. The CDR3 nucleotides are TGCAGCGCCTTTCGGAACACTGAAGCTTTCTTT. This encodes CSAFRNTEAFF.

The chain employs TRBV7-7 and TRBJ2-3; TRBD2 matches 12 bases. The CDR3 consists of 16 residues. V was pared by 5 bases and J by 3 bases, with 6 bases of the junction left unmatched. Germline assignment: CDR1 SSHAT and CDR2 FNYEAQ (reference sequence). The CDR3, as DNA: TGTGCCAGCAGCCCTGGACTAGCGGGGAGGACAGATACGCAGTATTTT. This sequence encodes CASSPGLAGRTDTQYF.